This is a list of T cell receptor beta chains from one sample in a study of OX40 agonist ivuxolimab in advanced cancers. Sequenced by immunoSEQ multiplex PCR; TCRdb stores in-frame clones only, minus some. The sample holds under 65,000 clones, nearly 90% seen once. Sequences were derived from CD4+ or CD8+ T cells sorted from blood, sampled in a trial of the OX40 agonist ivuxolimab. These receptors all come from an adult with an advanced solid tumor such as melanoma, head and neck, liver or kidney cancer. CDR3s include the opening cysteine and the closing phenylalanine or tryptophan. Each record gives: J gene, V gene, clone size, D gene, CDR3 DNA, CDR3 protein. A D gene is named only where the DNA matches it firmly. Clone size is given for some rows only: seen once, a few or many times, or a class if the clone is expanded.

>TRBJ2-5|TRBV28|.|TRBD2
TGTGCCAGCAGTTTATCTAGCGGGGGGGCATGGGAGACCCAGTACTTC
CASSLSSGGAWETQYF
>TRBJ1-2|TRBV10-3|.|.
TGTGCCACTAGCGGGGGTAACTATGGCTACACCTTC
CATSGGNYGYTF
>TRBJ1-2|TRBV7-2|.|.
TGTGCCAGCAGCGAAGAGGGTGGCTATGGCTACACCTTC
CASSEEGGYGYTF
>TRBJ1-3|TRBV27|.|.
TGTGCCAGCAGTTTATCAGGGGGCTCTGGAAACACCATATATTTT
CASSLSGGSGNTIYF
>TRBJ1-6|TRBV11-2|.|.
TGTGCCAGCAGCTTAGCAGGCTATAATTCACCCCTCCACTTT
CASSLAGYNSPLHF
>TRBJ2-7|TRBV6-4|.|TRBD1
TGTGCCAGCAGTGAGCCGGGGAGAGGACAGGGTCCTTTCGACGAGCAGTACTTC
CASSEPGRGQGPFDEQYF
>TRBJ2-5|TRBV7-2|.|.
TGTGCCAGCAGCTCACCGACAGGGAGGGGAGAGACCCAGTACTTC
CASSSPTGRGETQYF
>TRBJ1-6|TRBV15|few|TRBD1
TGTGCCACCAGCTTCAGGGGGCGGGATTCACCCCTCCACTTT
CATSFRGRDSPLHF
>TRBJ2-5|TRBV5-1|.|TRBD2
TGCGCCAGCAGCTCCGGACTAGCGGGGGGGAAGGAGACCCAGTACTTC
CASSSGLAGGKETQYF
>TRBJ2-1|TRBV5-4|.|TRBD2
TGTGCCAGCAGCTTGGGAGTAGGGACTAGCGGGTCAGGCAATGAGCAGTTCTTC
CASSLGVGTSGSGNEQFF
>TRBJ1-1|TRBV11-2|.|TRBD1
TGTGCCAGCAGCACCAGGGGGCCCACTGAAGCTTTCTTT
CASSTRGPTEAFF
>TRBJ1-3|TRBV6-1|.|.
TGTGCCAGCAGTGAAACAGTGACTGGAAACACCATATATTTT
CASSETVTGNTIYF
>TRBJ1-4|TRBV18|few|.
TGTGCCAGCTCACCATCTCTCCCCGGGGGAAATGAAAAACTGTTTTTT
CASSPSLPGGNEKLFF
>TRBJ2-1|TRBV11-1|.|.
TGTGCCAGCAGCTTAGATTCGTCAGACTCGTACAATGAGCAGTTCTTC
CASSLDSSDSYNEQFF
>TRBJ1-4|TRBV15|.|.
TGTGCCACCAGCGTAACAGGGCGGGAAGGAGAAAAACTGTTTTTT
CATSVTGREGEKLFF
>TRBJ2-7|TRBV4-1|.|.
TGCGCCAGCAGCCAGGCCCAGGGATCTGAAAAAAGCTCCTACGAGCAGTACTTC
CASSQAQGSEKSSYEQYF
>TRBJ1-1|TRBV7-2|.|.
TGTGCCAGCAGCTTCGGTGACTTAGGGTACACTGAAGCTTTCTTT
CASSFGDLGYTEAFF
>TRBJ2-3|TRBV6-6|.|.
TGTGCCAGCAGTCCCACAGAAGATACGCAGTATTTT
CASSPTEDTQYF
>TRBJ2-1|TRBV2|once|.
TGTGCCAGCAGTGAAATGGGGGCTGGTTATGAGCAGTTCTTC
CASSEMGAGYEQFF
>TRBJ2-2|TRBV10-3|.|.
TGTGCCATCCAGCGCGCAGATAACACCGGGGAGCTGTTTTTT
CAIQRADNTGELFF
>TRBJ1-2|TRBV5-6|.|.
TGTGCCAGCAGCTTGGACAGTGCTGGCTACACCTTC
CASSLDSAGYTF
>TRBJ2-3|TRBV4-3|.|.
TGCGCCAGCAGCCACGGGAGGGGGCTAGGGGCAGGAGATACGCAGTATTTT
CASSHGRGLGAGDTQYF
>TRBJ2-1|TRBV11-3|.|.
TGTGCCAGCAGCTTATCTGGGCCATACAATGAGCAGTTCTTC
CASSLSGPYNEQFF
>TRBJ2-7|TRBV23-1|.|TRBD1
TGCGCCAGCAGTCAATGGTCCCCAGGGGGCTCCTACGAGCAGTACTTC
CASSQWSPGGSYEQYF
>TRBJ1-2|TRBV6-1|medium-sized|TRBD1
TGTGCCAGCAGTGAACCCGGGACAGGGGGCCATGGCTACACCTTC
CASSEPGTGGHGYTF
>TRBJ1-1|TRBV7-2|.|.
TGTGCCAGCAGCTTAGTGGGTCTTGCGAACACTGAAGCTTTCTTT
CASSLVGLANTEAFF
>TRBJ2-3|TRBV11-3|.|.
TGTGCCAGCAGCCAGGGGGGACTAAGCACAGATACGCAGTATTTT
CASSQGGLSTDTQYF
>TRBJ2-7|TRBV20-1|.|.
TGCAGTGCTACCGTCGCCTACGAGCAGTACTTC
CSATVAYEQYF
>TRBJ1-3|TRBV6-1|once|.
TGTGCCAGCAGTGACCTACAGGGAAACACCATATATTTT
CASSDLQGNTIYF
>TRBJ1-1|TRBV19|.|.
TGTGCCAGTAGGAGCGACAGGCGATACACTGAAGCTTTCTTT
CASRSDRRYTEAFF
>TRBJ1-2|TRBV7-9|.|.
TGTGCCAGCAGCCGTCCTGGACCCCGGGGCTACACCTTC
CASSRPGPRGYTF
>TRBJ1-2|TRBV7-9|once|TRBD1
TGTGCCAGCAGCGCCTGGACAGGGGAGGAGGATGGCTACACCTTC
CASSAWTGEEDGYTF
>TRBJ1-5|TRBV19|.|.
TGTGCCAGTAGTGGGGGAGGCGTAGCCCAGCATTTT
CASSGGGVAQHF
>TRBJ1-5|TRBV5-8|once|TRBD1
TGTGCCAGCAGCTTCGGGACAGTGGGGGCCATTCAGCCCCAGCATTTT
CASSFGTVGAIQPQHF
>TRBJ2-1|TRBV6-1|.|TRBD2
TGTGCCAGCAGCGGGGGGGCGGCCTACAATGAGCAGTTCTTC
CASSGGAAYNEQFF
>TRBJ2-7|TRBV29-1|.|TRBD1
TGCAGCGTGGTATGGACAGGGGGCCACTACGAGCAGTACTTC
CSVVWTGGHYEQYF
>TRBJ1-6|TRBV5-1|few|.
TGCGCCAGCAGTCACACGACAGGAGAGGATTCACCCCTCCACTTT
CASSHTTGEDSPLHF
>TRBJ2-7|TRBV18|.|.
TGTGCCAGCTCACCTGGGGGGGGCGGGCTAGCCGTTCGCTACGAGCAGTACTTC
CASSPGGGGLAVRYEQYF
>TRBJ2-5|TRBV30|.|.
TGTGCCTGGAGTGCAAGCCAAGAGACCCAGTACTTC
CAWSASQETQYF
>TRBJ2-1|TRBV5-1|.|TRBD2
TGCGCCAGCAGCTTGTCGACTAGCGGAGGGGCCAACAATGAGCAGTTCTTC
CASSLSTSGGANNEQFF
>TRBJ2-3|TRBV6-4|.|TRBD2
TGTGCCAGCAGTGACCGCTCCGGGACTAGCGGGGGTAGCACAGATACGCAGTATTTT
CASSDRSGTSGGSTDTQYF
>TRBJ1-4|TRBV15|.|TRBD1
TGTGCCACCAGCAGAGAAATTGTGGGCACAGGGGATGAAAAACTGTTTTTT
CATSREIVGTGDEKLFF
>TRBJ1-1|TRBV7-9|.|.
TGTGCCAGCAGCTTCCTCCTGAACACTGAAGCTTTCTTT
CASSFLLNTEAFF
>TRBJ1-6|TRBV5-5|once|.
TGTGCCAGCAGCCTACAGGGCCTAGGACAGTCAAATGCCCATTCACCCCTCCACTTT
CASSLQGLGQSNAHSPLHF
>TRBJ1-5|TRBV19|few|.
TGTGCCAGTTGGCGGGGGCAGGGGCACAATCAGCCCCAGCATTTT
CASWRGQGHNQPQHF
>TRBJ1-1|TRBV4-3|.|.
TGCGCCAGCAGCCAAGATCCGGGTGGGAACACTGAAGCTTTCTTT
CASSQDPGGNTEAFF
>TRBJ2-2|TRBV5-1|.|.
TGCGCCAGCAGCACCGACAGGAACACCGGGGAGCTGTTTTTT
CASSTDRNTGELFF
>TRBJ1-2|TRBV2|.|TRBD1
TGTGCCAGCACCTCTGGACAGGCGGCGCGCGGCTACACCTTC
CASTSGQAARGYTF
>TRBJ2-1|TRBV7-6|once|.
TGTGCCAGCAGCTTAAGAAGCGTTACGAGCTCCTACAATGAGCAGTTCTTC
CASSLRSVTSSYNEQFF
>TRBJ1-1|TRBV19|.|TRBD1
TGTGCCAGTAGCTCACGCGGACAGGCCTCTAGGGTGAACACTGAAGCTTTCTTT
CASSSRGQASRVNTEAFF
>TRBJ1-1|TRBV5-1|.|.
TGCGCCAGCAGGGTCGGGGGCCCGAACACTGAAGCTTTCTTT
CASRVGGPNTEAFF
>TRBJ1-6|TRBV7-3|.|.
TGTGCCAGCAGCTCCCTCAGGGATTCACCCCTCCACTTT
CASSSLRDSPLHF
>TRBJ2-6|TRBV15|.|TRBD1
TGTGCCACCAGCAGAGACTGGGACAGGGGCTCTGGGGCCAACGTCCTGACTTTC
CATSRDWDRGSGANVLTF
>TRBJ2-7|TRBV7-9|once|.
TGTGCCAGCAGCTTAGAGCGTATGGCGGCAGTCTACGAGCAGTACTTC
CASSLERMAAVYEQYF
>TRBJ2-5|TRBV6-1|.|.
TGTGCCAGCAGTACGCGGCCAGGTAATATTGAGACCCAGTACTTC
CASSTRPGNIETQYF
>TRBJ2-1|TRBV4-1|.|.
TGCGCCAGCAGCCAAGATCACAGTGGTTACAATGAGCAGTTCTTC
CASSQDHSGYNEQFF
>TRBJ2-3|TRBV18|few|TRBD2
TGTGCCAGCTCACCACGGGAGCGGGGGGCCACAGATACGCAGTATTTT
CASSPRERGATDTQYF
>TRBJ2-7|TRBV11-2|.|TRBD2
TGTGCCAGCAGCCAGACTAGCGGAGACTACGAGCAGTACTTC
CASSQTSGDYEQYF
>TRBJ2-1|TRBV7-2|.|.
TGTGCCAGCAGCTTAGTAGGGAACAATGAGCAGTTCTTC
CASSLVGNNEQFF